This T cell receptor (beta chain) comes out of a study of cytomegalovirus exposure and HLA in healthy donors. At the level of the study: Sequencing of roughly 180 million T cells in an earlier analysis found approximately 120 million unique TCR beta sequences. Findings and caveats of the study: Later analysis showed TCR association rates varying by HLA locus, highest for DRB1 and lowest for HLA-C. In an earlier analysis, productive rearrangement rates for most beta V segments clustered near 87% or 30%. Reported results showed that the classifier diagnosed cytomegalovirus status with high specificity and sensitivity.

A note on this clone: Its antigen remains unidentified.

The PCR used 60 Vbeta and 13 Jbeta primers. The method was immunoSEQ multiplex PCR; TCRdb's version includes in-frame clones alone and lacks a portion of them. The table has under 150,000 clones, just under 85% seen once. The CDR3 totals 14 residues. The V gene's germline CDR1 is GTSNPN and CDR2 SVGIG (reference sequence). The ends were cut back, 4 bases at V and 0 bases at J, with 10 bases in the middle. This receptor was identified in a boy younger than 10 in good health and CMV-seronegative. The sample taken for sequencing was PBMCs. V gene TRBV30 combines with J gene TRBJ1-3; D gene unclear. CDR3 sequence (DNA): TGTGCCTGGAAGAGGCAAGTCTCTGGAAACACCATATATTTT. Translation: CAWKRQVSGNTIYF.